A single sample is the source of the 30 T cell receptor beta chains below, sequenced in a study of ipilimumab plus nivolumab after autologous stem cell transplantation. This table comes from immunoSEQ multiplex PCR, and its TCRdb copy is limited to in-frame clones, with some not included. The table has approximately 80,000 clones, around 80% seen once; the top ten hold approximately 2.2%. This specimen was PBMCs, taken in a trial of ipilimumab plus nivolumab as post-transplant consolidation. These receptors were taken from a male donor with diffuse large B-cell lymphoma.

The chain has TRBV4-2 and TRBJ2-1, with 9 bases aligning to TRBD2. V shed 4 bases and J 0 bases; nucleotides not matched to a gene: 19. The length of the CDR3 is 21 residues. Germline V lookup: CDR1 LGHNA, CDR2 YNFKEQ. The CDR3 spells CASSPGAGSGGSQSSYNEQFF. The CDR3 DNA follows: TGTGCCAGCAGCCCGGGGGCGGGTAGCGGGGGCTCACAGAGCTCCTACAATGAGCAGTTCTTC.

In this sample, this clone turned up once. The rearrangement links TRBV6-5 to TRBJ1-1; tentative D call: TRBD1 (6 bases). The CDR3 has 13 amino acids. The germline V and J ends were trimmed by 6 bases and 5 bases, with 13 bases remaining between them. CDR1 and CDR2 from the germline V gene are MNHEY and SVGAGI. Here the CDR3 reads CASRTGGWTEAFF. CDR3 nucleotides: TGTGCCAGCAGAACGGGGGGCTGGACTGAAGCTTTCTTT.

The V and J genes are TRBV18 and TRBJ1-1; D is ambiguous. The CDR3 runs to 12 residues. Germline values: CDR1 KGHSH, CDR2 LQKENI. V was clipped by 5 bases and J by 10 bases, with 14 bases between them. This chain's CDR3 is CASSSTGGIAFF. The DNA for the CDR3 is TGTGCCAGCTCATCCACCGGCGGGATAGCTTTCTTT. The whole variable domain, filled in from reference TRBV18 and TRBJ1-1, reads NAGVMQNPRHLVRRRGQEARLRCSPMKGHSHVYWYRQLPEEGLKFMVYLQKENIIDESGMPKERFSAEFPKEGPSILRIQQVVRGDSAAYFCASSSTGGIAFFGQGTRLTVV.

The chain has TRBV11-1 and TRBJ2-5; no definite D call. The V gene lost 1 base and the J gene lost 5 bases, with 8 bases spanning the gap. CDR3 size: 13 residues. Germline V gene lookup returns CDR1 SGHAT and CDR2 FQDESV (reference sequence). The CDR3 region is CASSLGMRETQYF. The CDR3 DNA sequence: TGTGCCAGCAGCTTAGGGATGAGGGAGACCCAGTACTTC.

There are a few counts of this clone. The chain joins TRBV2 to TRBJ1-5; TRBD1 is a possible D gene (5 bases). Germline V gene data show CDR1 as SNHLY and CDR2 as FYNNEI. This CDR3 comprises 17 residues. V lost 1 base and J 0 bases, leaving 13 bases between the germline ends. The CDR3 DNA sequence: TGTGCCAGCAGTGAAGGACAGATTTTTTATAGCAATCAGCCCCAGCATTTT. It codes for CASSEGQIFYSNQPQHF. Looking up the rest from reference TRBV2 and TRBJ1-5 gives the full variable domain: EPEVTQTPSHQVTQMGQEVILRCVPISNHLYFYWYRQILGQKVEFLVSFYNNEISEKSEIFDDQFSVERPDGSNFTLKIRSTKLEDSAMYFCASSEGQIFYSNQPQHFGDGTRLSIL.

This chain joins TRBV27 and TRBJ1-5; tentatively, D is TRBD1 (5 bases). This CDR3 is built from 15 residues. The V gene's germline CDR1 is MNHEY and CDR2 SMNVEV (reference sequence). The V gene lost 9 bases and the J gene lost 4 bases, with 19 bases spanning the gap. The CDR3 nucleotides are TGTGCCAGAATAACCGGGACCATTCATAATCAGCCCCAGCATTTT. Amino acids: CARITGTIHNQPQHF.

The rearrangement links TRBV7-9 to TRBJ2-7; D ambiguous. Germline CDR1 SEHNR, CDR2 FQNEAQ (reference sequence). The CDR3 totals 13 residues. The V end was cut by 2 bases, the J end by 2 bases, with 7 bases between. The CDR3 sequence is CASSLSAAYEQYF. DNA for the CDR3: TGTGCCAGCAGCTTAAGCGCGGCCTACGAGCAGTACTTC. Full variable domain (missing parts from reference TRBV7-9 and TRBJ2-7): DTGVSQNPRHKITKRGQNVTFRCDPISEHNRLYWYRQTLGQGPEFLTYFQNEAQLEKSRLLSDRFSAERPKGSFSTLEIQRTEQGDSAMYLCASSLSAAYEQYFGPGTRLTVT.

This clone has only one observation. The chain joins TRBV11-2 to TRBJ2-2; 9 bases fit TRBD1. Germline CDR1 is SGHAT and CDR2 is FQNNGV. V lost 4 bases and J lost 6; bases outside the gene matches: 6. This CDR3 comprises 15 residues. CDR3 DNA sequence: TGTGCCAGCAGCTCACAGGGGGCGCAGGCCGGGGAGCTGTTTTTT. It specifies CASSSQGAQAGELFF.

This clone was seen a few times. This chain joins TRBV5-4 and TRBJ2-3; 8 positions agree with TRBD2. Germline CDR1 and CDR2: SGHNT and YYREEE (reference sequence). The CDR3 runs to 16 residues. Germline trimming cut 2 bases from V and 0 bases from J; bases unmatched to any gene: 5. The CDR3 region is CASSFRSGGSTDTQYF. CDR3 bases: TGTGCCAGCAGCTTTCGGAGCGGGGGTAGCACAGATACGCAGTATTTT.

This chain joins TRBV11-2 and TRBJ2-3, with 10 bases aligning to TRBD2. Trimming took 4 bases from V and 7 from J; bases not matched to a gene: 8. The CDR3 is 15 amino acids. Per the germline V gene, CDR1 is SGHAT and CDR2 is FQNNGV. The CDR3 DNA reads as TGTGCCAGCAGCTCCCCGACTAGCGGGCAGTATACGCAGTATTTT. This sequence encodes CASSSPTSGQYTQYF.

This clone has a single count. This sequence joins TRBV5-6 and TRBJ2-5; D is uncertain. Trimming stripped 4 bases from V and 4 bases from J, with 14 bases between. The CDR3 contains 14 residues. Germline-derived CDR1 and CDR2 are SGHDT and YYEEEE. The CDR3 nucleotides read TGTGCCAGCAGCCCGTTAGAGCTCCCAGAGACCCAGTACTTC. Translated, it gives CASSPLELPETQYF. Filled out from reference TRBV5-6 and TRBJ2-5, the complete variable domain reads DAGVTQSPTHLIKTRGQQVTLRCSPKSGHDTVSWYQQALGQGPQFIFQYYEEEERQRGNFPDRFSGHQFPNYSSELNVNALLLGDSALYLCASSPLELPETQYFGPGTRLLVL.

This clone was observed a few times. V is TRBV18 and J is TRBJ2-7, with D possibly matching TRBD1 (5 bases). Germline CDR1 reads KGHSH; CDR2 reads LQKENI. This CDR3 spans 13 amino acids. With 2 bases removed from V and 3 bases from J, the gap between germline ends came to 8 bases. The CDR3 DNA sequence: TGTGCCAGCTCACCAGGGGCCCTCTACGAGCAGTACTTC. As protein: CASSPGALYEQYF.

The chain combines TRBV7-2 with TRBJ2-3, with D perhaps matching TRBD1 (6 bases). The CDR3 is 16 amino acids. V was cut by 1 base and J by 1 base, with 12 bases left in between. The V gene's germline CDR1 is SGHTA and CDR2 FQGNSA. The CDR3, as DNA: TGTGCCAGCAGCTTAGTCAGAGCAGGGGGCACAGATACGCAGTATTTT. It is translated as CASSLVRAGGTDTQYF.

The CDR3: CASTSEGNQPQHF. The CDR3 bases are TGTGCCAGTACATCGGAGGGGAATCAGCCCCAGCATTTT. This sequence joins TRBV19 and TRBJ1-5, with TRBD1 as a possible D gene (5 bases). Germline CDR1 and CDR2: LNHDA and SQIVND (reference sequence). The CDR3 has 13 residues. V lost 7 bases and J 4 bases, leaving 11 bases between the germline ends.

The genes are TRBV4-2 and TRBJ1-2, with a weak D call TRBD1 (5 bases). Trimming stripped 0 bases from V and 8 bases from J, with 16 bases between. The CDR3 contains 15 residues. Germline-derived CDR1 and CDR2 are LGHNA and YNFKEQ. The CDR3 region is CASSQDPMLGEGYTF. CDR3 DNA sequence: TGTGCCAGCAGCCAAGATCCCATGTTAGGGGAAGGCTACACCTTC.

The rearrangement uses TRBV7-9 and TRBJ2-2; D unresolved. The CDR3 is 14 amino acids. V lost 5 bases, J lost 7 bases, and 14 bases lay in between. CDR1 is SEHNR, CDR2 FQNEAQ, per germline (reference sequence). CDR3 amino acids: CASSNSISGGELFF. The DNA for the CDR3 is TGTGCCAGCAGCAATTCTATCTCCGGCGGGGAGCTGTTTTTT. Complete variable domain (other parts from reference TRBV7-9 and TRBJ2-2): DTGVSQNPRHKITKRGQNVTFRCDPISEHNRLYWYRQTLGQGPEFLTYFQNEAQLEKSRLLSDRFSAERPKGSFSTLEIQRTEQGDSAMYLCASSNSISGGELFFGEGSRLTVL.

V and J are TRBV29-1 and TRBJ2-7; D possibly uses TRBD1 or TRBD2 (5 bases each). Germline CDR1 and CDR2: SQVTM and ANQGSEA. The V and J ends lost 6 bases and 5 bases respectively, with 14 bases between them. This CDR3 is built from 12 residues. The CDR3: CSVRDPGDEQYF. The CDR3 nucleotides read TGCAGCGTCCGGGACCCCGGGGACGAGCAGTACTTC.

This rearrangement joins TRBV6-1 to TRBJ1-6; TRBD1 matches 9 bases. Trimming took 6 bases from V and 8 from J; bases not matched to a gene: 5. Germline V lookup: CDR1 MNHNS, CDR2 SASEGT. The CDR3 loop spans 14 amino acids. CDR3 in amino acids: CASSTGGSYSPLHF. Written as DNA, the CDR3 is TGTGCCAGCAGCACAGGGGGCAGTTATTCACCCCTCCACTTT.

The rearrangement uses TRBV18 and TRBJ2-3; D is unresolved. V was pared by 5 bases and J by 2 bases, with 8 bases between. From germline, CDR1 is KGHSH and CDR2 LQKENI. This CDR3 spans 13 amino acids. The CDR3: CASSSYLTDTQYF. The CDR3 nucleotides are TGTGCCAGCTCATCCTACCTCACAGATACGCAGTATTTT.

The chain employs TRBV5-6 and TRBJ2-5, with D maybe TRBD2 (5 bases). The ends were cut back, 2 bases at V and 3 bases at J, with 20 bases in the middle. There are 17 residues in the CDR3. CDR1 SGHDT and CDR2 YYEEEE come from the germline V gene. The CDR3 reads CASSLAHAGDQEETQYF. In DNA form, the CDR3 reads TGTGCCAGCAGCTTAGCCCACGCGGGCGATCAGGAAGAGACCCAGTACTTC.

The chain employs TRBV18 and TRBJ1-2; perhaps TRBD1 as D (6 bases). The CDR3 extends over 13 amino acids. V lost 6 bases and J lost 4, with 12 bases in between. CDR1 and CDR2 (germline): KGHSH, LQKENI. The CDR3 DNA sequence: TGTGCCAGCTCGCTAACAGGGCCCTATGGCTACACCTTC. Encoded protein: CASSLTGPYGYTF.

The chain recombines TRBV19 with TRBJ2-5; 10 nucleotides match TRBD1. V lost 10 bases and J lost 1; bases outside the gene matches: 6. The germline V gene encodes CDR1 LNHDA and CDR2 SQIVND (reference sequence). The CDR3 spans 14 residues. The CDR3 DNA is TGTGCCACCGGACAGGGGGGGTTCCAAGAGACCCAGTACTTC. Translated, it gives CATGQGGFQETQYF.

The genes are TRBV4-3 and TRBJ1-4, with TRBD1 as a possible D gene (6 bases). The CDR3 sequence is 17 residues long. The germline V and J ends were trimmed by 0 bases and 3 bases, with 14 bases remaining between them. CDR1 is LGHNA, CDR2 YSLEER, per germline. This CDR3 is CASSQEGHWGSNEKLFF. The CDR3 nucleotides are TGCGCCAGCAGCCAAGAGGGACACTGGGGATCTAATGAAAAACTGTTTTTT.

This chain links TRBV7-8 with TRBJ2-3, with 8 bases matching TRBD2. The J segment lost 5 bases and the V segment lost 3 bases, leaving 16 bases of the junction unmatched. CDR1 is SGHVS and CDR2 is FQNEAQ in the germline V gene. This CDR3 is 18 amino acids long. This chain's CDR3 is CASSFNVGGGFFRDTQYF. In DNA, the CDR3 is TGTGCCAGCAGCTTTAACGTCGGCGGGGGGTTCTTCAGAGATACGCAGTATTTT.

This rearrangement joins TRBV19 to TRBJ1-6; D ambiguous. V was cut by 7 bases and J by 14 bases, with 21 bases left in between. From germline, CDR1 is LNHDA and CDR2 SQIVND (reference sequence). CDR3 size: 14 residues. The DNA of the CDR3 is TGTGCCAGTAAGGTTCGAAGCCCCGGTGGGTCCCTCCACTTT. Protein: CASKVRSPGGSLHF. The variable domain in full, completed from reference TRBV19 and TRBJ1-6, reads DGGITQSPKYLFRKEGQNVTLSCEQNLNHDAMYWYRQDPGQGLRLIYYSQIVNDFQKGDIAEGYSVSREKKESFPLTVTSAQKNPTAFYLCASKVRSPGGSLHFGNGTRLTVT.

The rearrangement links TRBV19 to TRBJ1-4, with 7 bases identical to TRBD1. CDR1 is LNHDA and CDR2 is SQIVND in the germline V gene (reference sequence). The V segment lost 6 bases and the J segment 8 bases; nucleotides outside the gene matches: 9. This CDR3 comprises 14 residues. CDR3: CASSLQGIGEKLFF. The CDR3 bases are TGTGCCAGTAGCTTACAGGGGATAGGGGAAAAACTGTTTTTT.

The CDR3: CASSLVASGGKTYEQYF. CDR3 sequence (DNA): TGCGCCAGCAGCTTGGTGGCTAGCGGGGGGAAAACCTACGAGCAGTACTTC. The gene calls are TRBV5-1 and TRBJ2-7; TRBD2 matches at 11 bases. The CDR3 extends over 17 amino acids. Per germline, CDR1 SGHRS and CDR2 YFSETQ. Germline trimming cut 0 bases from V and 2 bases from J; bases unmatched to any gene: 7.

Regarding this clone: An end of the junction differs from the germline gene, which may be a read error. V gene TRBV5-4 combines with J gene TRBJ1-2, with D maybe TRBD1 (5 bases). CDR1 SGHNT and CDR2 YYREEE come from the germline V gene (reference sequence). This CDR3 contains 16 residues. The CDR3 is CASSRPTGDANYGHTF. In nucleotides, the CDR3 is TGTGCCAGCAGCCGCCCGACGGGGGACGCTAACTATGGCCACACCTTC.

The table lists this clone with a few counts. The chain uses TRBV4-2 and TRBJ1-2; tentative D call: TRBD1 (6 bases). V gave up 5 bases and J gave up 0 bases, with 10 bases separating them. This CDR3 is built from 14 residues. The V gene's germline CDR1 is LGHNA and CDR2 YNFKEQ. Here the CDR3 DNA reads TGTGCCAGCAGCGGGGACACCACTAACTATGGCTACACCTTC. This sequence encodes CASSGDTTNYGYTF.

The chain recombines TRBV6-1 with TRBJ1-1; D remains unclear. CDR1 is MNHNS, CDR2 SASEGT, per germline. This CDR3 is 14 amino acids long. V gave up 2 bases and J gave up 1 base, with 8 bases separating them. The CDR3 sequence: CASSEKNRNTEAFF. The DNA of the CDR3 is TGTGCCAGCAGTGAAAAGAACAGGAACACTGAAGCTTTCTTT.